This TCR beta chain was retrieved from a study of T-cell memory formation after mild COVID-19. This clonotype has only a few counts. MiXCR was run by TCRdb on the 5' RACE reads, yielding one entry per CDR3 protein. The sample contains fewer than 700,000 distinct CDR3 sequences, 15% to 20% of which appear only once. The germline V gene has CDR1 MNHEY and CDR2 SMNVEV (reference sequence). Trimming left V 5 bases short and J 4 bases short, with 14 bases between. There are 14 residues in the CDR3. Sequences were obtained from PBMCs or a T cell subset sorted from them (not recorded which). The J gene is TRBJ1-1, the V gene TRBV27; D gene unclear. The sequence was collected from an adult woman who had mild COVID-19 (a few samples of this study predate the infection). Cell type and time point are not known. CDR3 coding DNA: TGTGCCAGCAGTACAAGACAAGGAGTCACTGAAGCTTTCTTT. This codes for CASSTRQGVTEAFF.